This T cell receptor (beta chain) was identified in a study of metastatic and nonmetastatic thyroid tumors. Study information: Comparison of repertoires was carried out across blood and tumor or nodule tissue from malignant and benign thyroid patients.

Findings and limits, study-wide: When malignant thyroid tumors were compared with benign nodules, TCR beta diversity was reportedly significantly higher in the malignant tumors. This held in both blood and tumor samples.

All patients reached thyroid surgery having received no treatment beforehand. Original processing methods: A classifier for distant metastasis in papillary thyroid cancer was constructed using CDR3 differences observed across clinicopathological groups. TCRdb re-called the PCR reads through MiXCR. Here the V and J calls rest on TCRdb's processing, not on the authors' analysis. Here the sample spans roughly 24,000 clones, around 21% being singletons. Of note for this clone: What it binds is unknown. A read error may produce the germline difference seen at one junction end.

Source material: blood. The source is a male donor with papillary thyroid cancer or a benign thyroid nodule (not recorded which). Some clones in this sample may be carry-over from other donors' samples.

The CDR3 sequence: CVSSSLIGSRYNEQFF. CDR3 bases: TGTGTCAGCAGTTCCCTTATAGGCTCACGCTACAATGAGCAGTTCTTC. The chain combines TRBV27 with TRBJ2-1; D uncertain. The CDR3 runs to 16 residues. CDR1 and CDR2 from the germline V gene are MNHEY and SMNVEV (reference sequence).